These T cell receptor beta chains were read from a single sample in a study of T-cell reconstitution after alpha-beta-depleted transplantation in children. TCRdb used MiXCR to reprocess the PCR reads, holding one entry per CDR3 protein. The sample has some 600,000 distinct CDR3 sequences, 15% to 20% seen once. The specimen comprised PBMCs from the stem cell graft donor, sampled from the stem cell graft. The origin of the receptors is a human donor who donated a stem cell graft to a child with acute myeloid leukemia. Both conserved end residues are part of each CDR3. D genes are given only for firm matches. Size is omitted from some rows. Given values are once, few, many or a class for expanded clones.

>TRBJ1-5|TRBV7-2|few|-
CASSLGGQGRGNQPQHF
TGTGCCAGCAGCTTAGGGGGTCAGGGGCGAGGCAATCAGCCCCAGCATTTT
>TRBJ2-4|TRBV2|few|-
CANSLTDGTDIQYF
TGTGCCAACTCCCTCACGGACGGAACCGACATTCAGTACTTC
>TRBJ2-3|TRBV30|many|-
CAWSSGDNGRTDTQYF
TGTGCCTGGAGTTCAGGGGACAATGGTAGGACAGATACGCAGTATTTT
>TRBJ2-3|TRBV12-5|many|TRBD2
CASGLDLSGDTQYF
TGTGCTAGTGGTTTGGACCTTAGCGGGGATACGCAGTATTTT
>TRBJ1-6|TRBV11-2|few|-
CASSLDRVWGNSPLHF
TGTGCCAGCAGCTTAGACAGGGTGTGGGGGAATTCACCCCTCCACTTT
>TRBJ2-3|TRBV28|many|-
CASSSPGAGEDTQYF
TGTGCCAGCAGTTCCCCGGGGGCGGGGGAAGATACGCAGTATTTT
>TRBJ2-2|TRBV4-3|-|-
CASSHRHYTGELFF
TGCGCCAGCAGCCACCGACACTATACCGGGGAGCTGTTTTTT
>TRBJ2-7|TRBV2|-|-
CASNRDLGSYEQYF
TGTGCCAGCAACCGGGACCTTGGCTCCTACGAGCAGTACTTC
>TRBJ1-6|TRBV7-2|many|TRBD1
CASSARTGGNSPLHF
TGTGCCAGCAGCGCCCGGACAGGTGGTAATTCACCCCTCCACTTT
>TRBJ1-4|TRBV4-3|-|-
CASSQVRSQGGNEKLFF
TGCGCCAGCAGCCAAGTGAGGAGCCAGGGCGGCAATGAAAAACTGTTTTTT